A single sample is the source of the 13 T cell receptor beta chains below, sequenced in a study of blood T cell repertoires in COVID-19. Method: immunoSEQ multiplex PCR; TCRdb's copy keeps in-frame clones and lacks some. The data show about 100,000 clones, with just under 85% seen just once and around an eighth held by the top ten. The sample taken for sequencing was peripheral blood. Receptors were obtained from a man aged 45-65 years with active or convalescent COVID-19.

The CDR3 reads CASSENRGLEQFF. DNA for the CDR3: TGCGCCAGCAGTGAGAATCGGGGTCTTGAGCAGTTCTTC. The rearrangement links TRBV10-2 to TRBJ2-1; D may be TRBD2 (5 bases). Trimming pared 2 bases from V and 9 bases from J, leaving 11 bases between. The germline V gene has CDR1 WSHSY and CDR2 SAAADI. The length of the CDR3 is 13 residues.

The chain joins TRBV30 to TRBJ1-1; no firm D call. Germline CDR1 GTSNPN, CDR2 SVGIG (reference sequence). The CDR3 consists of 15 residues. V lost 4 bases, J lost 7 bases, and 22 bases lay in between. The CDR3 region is CAWTPGGLRLNEAFF. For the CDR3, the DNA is TGTGCCTGGACCCCGGGTGGCCTTAGATTGAATGAAGCTTTCTTT.

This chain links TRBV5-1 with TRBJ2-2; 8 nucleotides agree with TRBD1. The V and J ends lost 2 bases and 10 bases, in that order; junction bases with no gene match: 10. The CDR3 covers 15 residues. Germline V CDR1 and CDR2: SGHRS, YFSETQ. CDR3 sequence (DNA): TGCGCCAGCAGCTTTGACAGGACAGGGTCCGAGGAGCTGTTTTTT. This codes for CASSFDRTGSEELFF.

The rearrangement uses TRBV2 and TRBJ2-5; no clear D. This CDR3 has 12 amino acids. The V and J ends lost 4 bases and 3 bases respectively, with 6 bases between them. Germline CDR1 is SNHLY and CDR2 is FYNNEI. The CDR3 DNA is TGTGCCAGCAGTGCTATAGAAGAGACCCAGTACTTC. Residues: CASSAIEETQYF.

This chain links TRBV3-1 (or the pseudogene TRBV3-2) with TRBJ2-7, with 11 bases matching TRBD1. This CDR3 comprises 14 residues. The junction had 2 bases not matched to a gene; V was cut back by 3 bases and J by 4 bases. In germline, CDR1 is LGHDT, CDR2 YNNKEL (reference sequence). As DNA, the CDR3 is TGTGCCAGCAGCCAGGGGACAGGGGGTTACGAGCAGTACTTC. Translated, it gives CASSQGTGGYEQYF.

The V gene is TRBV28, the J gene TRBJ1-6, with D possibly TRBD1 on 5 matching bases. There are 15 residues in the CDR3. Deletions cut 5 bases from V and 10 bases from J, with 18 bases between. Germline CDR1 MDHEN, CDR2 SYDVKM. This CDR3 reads CASSLPGQGGSPLHF. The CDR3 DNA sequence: TGTGCCAGCAGTCTTCCCGGGCAGGGAGGGTCACCCCTCCACTTT.

The CDR3 loop reads CASSIGNRVNYGYTF. CDR3 nucleotide sequence: TGTGCCAGTAGTATAGGGAACAGGGTTAACTATGGCTACACCTTC. This chain connects TRBV19 to TRBJ1-2; a weak D match, TRBD1 (6 bases). Trimming took off 1 base at V and 1 base at J, with 10 bases between the two ends. The CDR3 is 15 amino acids. From germline, CDR1 is LNHDA and CDR2 SQIVND (reference sequence).

The CDR3 region is CASTTLPPDEQYF. DNA of the CDR3: TGTGCCAGCACCACCCTCCCCCCGGACGAGCAGTACTTC. The chain links TRBV2 to TRBJ2-7; D gene uncertain. Germline V lookup: CDR1 SNHLY, CDR2 FYNNEI. The CDR3 extends over 13 amino acids. V was pared by 7 bases and J by 5 bases, with 15 bases between.

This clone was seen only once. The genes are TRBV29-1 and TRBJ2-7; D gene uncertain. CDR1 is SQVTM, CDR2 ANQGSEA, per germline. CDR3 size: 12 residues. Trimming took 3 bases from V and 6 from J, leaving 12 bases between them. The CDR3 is CSVEVSLLEQYF. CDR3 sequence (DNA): TGCAGCGTTGAGGTTAGCCTCCTCGAGCAGTACTTC.

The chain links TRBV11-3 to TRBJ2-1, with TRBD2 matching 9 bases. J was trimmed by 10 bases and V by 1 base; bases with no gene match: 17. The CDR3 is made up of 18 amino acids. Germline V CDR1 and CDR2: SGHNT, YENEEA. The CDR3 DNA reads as TGTGCCAGCAGCTTAGGGTTGGGGCTAGCGGGAACTTTGGGAGAGCAGTTCTTC. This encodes CASSLGLGLAGTLGEQFF. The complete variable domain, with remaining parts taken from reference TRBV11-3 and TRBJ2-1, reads EAGVVQSPRYKIIEKKQPVAFWCNPISGHNTLYWYLQNLGQGPELLIRYENEEAVDDSQLPKDRFSAERLKGVDSTLKIQPAELGDSAVYLCASSLGLGLAGTLGEQFFGPGTRLTVL.

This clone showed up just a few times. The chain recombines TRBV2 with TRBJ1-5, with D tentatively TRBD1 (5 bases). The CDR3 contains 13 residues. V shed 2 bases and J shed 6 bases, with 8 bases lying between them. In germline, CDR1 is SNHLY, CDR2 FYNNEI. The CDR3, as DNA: TGTGCCAGCAGTGAATTAGGGGTTCAGCCCCAGCATTTT. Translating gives CASSELGVQPQHF.

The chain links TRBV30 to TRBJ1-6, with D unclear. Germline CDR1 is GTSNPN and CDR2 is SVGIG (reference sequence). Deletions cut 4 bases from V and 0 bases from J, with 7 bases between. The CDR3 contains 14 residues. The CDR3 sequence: CAWTGSSYNSPLHF. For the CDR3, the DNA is TGTGCCTGGACAGGCAGCTCCTATAATTCACCCCTCCACTTT.

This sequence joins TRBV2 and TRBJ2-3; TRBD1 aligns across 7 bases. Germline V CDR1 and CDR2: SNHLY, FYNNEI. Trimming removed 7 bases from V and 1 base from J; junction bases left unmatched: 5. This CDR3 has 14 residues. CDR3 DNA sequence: TGTGCCAGCAAGTTAACAGGGGGCACAGATACGCAGTATTTT. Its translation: CASKLTGGTDTQYF.